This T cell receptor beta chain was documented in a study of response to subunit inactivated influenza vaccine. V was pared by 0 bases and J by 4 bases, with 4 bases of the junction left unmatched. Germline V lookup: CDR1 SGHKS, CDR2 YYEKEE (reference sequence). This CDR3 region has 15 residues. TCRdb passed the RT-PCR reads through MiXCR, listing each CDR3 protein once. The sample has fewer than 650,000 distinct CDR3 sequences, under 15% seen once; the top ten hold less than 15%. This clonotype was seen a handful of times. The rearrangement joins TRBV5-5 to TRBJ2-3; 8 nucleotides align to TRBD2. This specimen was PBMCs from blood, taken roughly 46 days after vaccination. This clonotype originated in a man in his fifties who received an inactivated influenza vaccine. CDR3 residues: CASSLGRGVSDTQYF. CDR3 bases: TGTGCCAGCAGCTTGGGGCGGGGGGTATCAGATACGCAGTATTTT.